Below, 19 T cell receptor beta chains from the same sample are listed, as sequenced in a study of T-cell memory formation after mild COVID-19. Each CDR3 protein gets one entry after TCRdb re-called the 5' RACE reads with MiXCR. The sample lists approximately 51,000 distinct CDR3 sequences, approximately 9% occurring once. Sequenced material: PBMCs or a T cell subset sorted from them (not recorded which). These receptors originate from an adult woman who had mild COVID-19 (a few samples of this study predate the infection). Cell type and time point are not known.

This clonotype was seen more than once but under ten times. The V and J genes are TRBV5-1 and TRBJ1-1; 7 bases map to TRBD1. The CDR3 runs to 16 residues. J was trimmed by 0 bases and V by 4 bases; bases with no gene match: 9. Germline CDR1 SGHRS, CDR2 YFSETQ. As DNA, the CDR3 is TGCGCCAGCAGCCGTGGGACAGCCACAATGAACACTGAAGCTTTCTTT. Its protein is CASSRGTATMNTEAFF. The full variable domain, its missing parts supplied by reference TRBV5-1 and TRBJ1-1, is KAGVTQTPRYLIKTRGQQVTLSCSPISGHRSVSWYQQTPGQGLQFLFEYFSETQRNKGNFPGRFSGRQFSNSRSEMNVSTLELGDSALYLCASSRGTATMNTEAFFGQGTRLTVV.

This clonotype was detected ten times or more. This chain connects TRBV5-5 to TRBJ2-4; D might be TRBD2 (5 bases). Trimming took off 1 base at V and 0 bases at J, with 14 bases between the two ends. CDR3 size: 17 residues. CDR1 and CDR2 from the germline V gene are SGHKS and YYEKEE (reference sequence). The CDR3 region has the DNA TGTGCCAGCAGCTTGAACGGAGCGGCAGTAGCCAAAAACATTCAGTACTTC. It codes for CASSLNGAAVAKNIQYF.

This clonotype was counted at least ten times. The chain is built from TRBV7-2 and TRBJ2-7, with a tentative D call TRBD2 (6 bases). Trimming stripped 8 bases from V and 2 bases from J, with 16 bases between. This CDR3 is 14 amino acids long. Germline lookup yields CDR1 SGHTA and CDR2 FQGNSA. CDR3 sequence: CASARSGGPYEQYF. DNA for the CDR3: TGTGCCAGCGCCAGATCCGGGGGACCCTACGAGCAGTACTTC.

This clonotype was observed a few times. The genes are TRBV5-1 and TRBJ1-6; TRBD1 matches at 7 bases. The V gene's germline CDR1 is SGHRS and CDR2 YFSETQ. V was clipped by 0 bases and J by 10 bases; unmatched bases: 7. This CDR3 is built from 15 residues. DNA of the CDR3: TGCGCCAGCAGCTTGGCCCAGGGGGGACGGTCACCCCTCCACTTT. Translating it yields CASSLAQGGRSPLHF.

The gene calls are TRBV9 and TRBJ1-4, with 7 bases aligning to TRBD1. The length of the CDR3 is 16 residues. Per the germline V gene, CDR1 is SGDLS and CDR2 is YYNGEE. J gave up 7 bases and V 4 bases, and 13 bases lay outside the gene matches. CDR3 region: CASSKQTGDVGEKLFF. The CDR3 DNA is TGTGCCAGCAGCAAACAAACAGGGGACGTTGGTGAAAAACTGTTTTTT.

The rearrangement uses TRBV5-6 and TRBJ2-2; no definite D call. The V gene lost 1 base and the J gene lost 6 bases, with 13 bases spanning the gap. Germline values: CDR1 SGHDT, CDR2 YYEEEE. This CDR3 comprises 15 residues. The CDR3 DNA sequence: TGTGCCAGCAGCTTGCCACCGACCCCCCCCGGGGAGCTGTTTTTT. As protein: CASSLPPTPPGELFF.

This clonotype has a count of ten or more. The chain uses TRBV7-2 and TRBJ2-3, with D perhaps given as TRBD1 or TRBD2 (5 bases each). The ends were cut back, 2 bases at V and 6 bases at J, with 9 bases in the middle. CDR3 length equals 13 residues. Germline lookup yields CDR1 SGHTA and CDR2 FQGNSA. CDR3: CASSLKWGDTQYF. The CDR3 bases are TGTGCCAGCAGCTTAAAATGGGGGGATACGCAGTATTTT.

This clonotype was seen at least ten times. The genes are TRBV7-9 and TRBJ2-3, with D unclear. Trimming cost V 1 base and J 7 bases, with 6 bases left between them. Germline CDR1 reads SEHNR; CDR2 reads FQNEAQ (reference sequence). The CDR3 extends over 12 amino acids. The CDR3 is CASSLVLNTQYF. DNA for the CDR3: TGTGCCAGCAGCTTAGTGTTAAATACGCAGTATTTT.

This chain connects TRBV7-9 to TRBJ2-7, with D maybe TRBD1 (5 bases). The CDR3 consists of 13 residues. The V end lost 2 bases, the J end lost 3 bases, and 8 bases lay between the germline ends. Germline-derived CDR1 and CDR2 are SEHNR and FQNEAQ (reference sequence). CDR3 sequence: CASSLTTGYEQYF. CDR3 bases: TGTGCCAGCAGCTTAACAACAGGCTACGAGCAGTACTTC.

This clonotype was observed a few times. This chain links TRBV5-1 with TRBJ2-7; TRBD2 matches at 11 bases. Losses at the gene ends were 4 bases for V and 4 bases for J; bases not matched to a gene: 10. This CDR3 contains 16 residues. The germline gives CDR1 SGHRS, CDR2 YFSETQ. In DNA form, the CDR3 reads TGCGCCAGCAGCCCCCACCGATTAGCGGGAGGGTACGAGCAGTACTTC. Protein sequence: CASSPHRLAGGYEQYF.

This clonotype was picked up many times. The V call is TRBV6-1, the J call TRBJ2-7, with 8 positions matching TRBD2. The CDR3 is 14 residues long. The J segment lost 4 bases and the V segment lost 7 bases, leaving 9 bases of the junction unmatched. Looked up from germline, CDR1 is MNHNS and CDR2 is SASEGT. In DNA, the CDR3 is TGTGCCAGCACGGTTGAGGCGGGGGGTTACGAGCAGTACTTC. As protein: CASTVEAGGYEQYF.

This clonotype was detected ten times or more. The chain carries TRBV12-3 or TRBV12-4 and TRBJ2-1; 12 bases match TRBD2. After removal of 3 bases from V and 5 bases from J, the junction contained 5 bases not matched to a gene. The length of the CDR3 is 16 residues. The chain's CDR3 is CASSLTSGGLNNEQFF. The CDR3, as DNA: TGTGCCAGCAGTTTGACTAGCGGGGGTCTTAACAATGAGCAGTTCTTC.

This clonotype occurred a few times. The chain is built from TRBV5-5 and TRBJ2-5; 7 bases match TRBD2. J was trimmed by 1 base and V by 3 bases; bases with no gene match: 6. Germline V gives CDR1 SGHKS, CDR2 YYEKEE (reference sequence). The CDR3 extends over 15 amino acids. The CDR3 sequence: CASSSGGTPQETQYF. The CDR3 region has the DNA TGTGCCAGCAGCTCGGGGGGTACCCCCCAAGAGACCCAGTACTTC.

This clonotype was counted a few times. The rearrangement joins TRBV18 to TRBJ2-1; 8 bases map to TRBD1. V lost 3 bases to trimming and J lost 1 base; unmatched junction nucleotides: 8. Per germline, CDR1 KGHSH and CDR2 LQKENI. CDR3 length: 17 amino acids. The CDR3 is CASSPRQGQRSYNEQFF. The CDR3 region has the DNA TGTGCCAGCTCACCCCGACAGGGGCAACGGTCCTACAATGAGCAGTTCTTC. Full variable domain (outside the CDR3, taken from reference TRBV18 and TRBJ2-1): NAGVMQNPRHLVRRRGQEARLRCSPMKGHSHVYWYRQLPEEGLKFMVYLQKENIIDESGMPKERFSAEFPKEGPSILRIQQVVRGDSAAYFCASSPRQGQRSYNEQFFGPGTRLTVL.

This clonotype was recorded a few times. V and J are TRBV4-3 and TRBJ2-2; the D gene is possibly TRBD1 (5 bases). CDR1 LGHNA and CDR2 YSLEER come from the germline V gene. The V and J ends lost 1 base and 4 bases respectively, with 13 bases between them. CDR3 length: 16 amino acids. The CDR3 region has the DNA TGCGCCAGCAGCCAAGGGAACAGGCTTTTCACCGGGGAGCTGTTTTTT. Its translation is CASSQGNRLFTGELFF.

V usage is TRBV4-2 and J usage is TRBJ2-1, with D possibly matching TRBD2 (6 bases). Germline V gives CDR1 LGHNA, CDR2 YNFKEQ. This CDR3 is built from 15 residues. V dropped 3 bases and J dropped 4 bases, with 13 bases sitting between them. The CDR3 region is CASSQDYGLYNEQFF. The CDR3 DNA sequence: TGTGCCAGCAGCCAGGACTACGGCCTTTACAATGAGCAGTTCTTC.

The chain carries TRBV4-1 and TRBJ1-1; the D is unclear. CDR3 size: 13 residues. Between the trimmed V and J ends, which lost 1 base and 3 bases, there was a span of 6 bases. The germline V gene encodes CDR1 MGHRA and CDR2 YSYEKL. CDR3 in DNA: TGCGCCAGCAGCCAAGGACCAGACACTGAAGCTTTCTTT. This gives the protein CASSQGPDTEAFF.

Only a few counts were recorded for this clonotype. J is TRBJ2-1 and V is TRBV4-3; 9 bases match TRBD2. CDR3 length: 15 residues. The germline V gene has CDR1 LGHNA and CDR2 YSLEER. V shed 0 bases, J shed 9 bases, and the junction held 6 bases outside the gene matches. The CDR3 DNA follows: TGCGCCAGCAGCCAAGATCCGGCTAGCGGGATTGAGCAGTTCTTC. Translated: CASSQDPASGIEQFF.

This chain links TRBV2 with TRBJ1-2; D remains ambiguous. Germline-derived CDR1 and CDR2 are SNHLY and FYNNEI. This CDR3 comprises 14 residues. Trimming cost V 2 bases and J 2 bases, with 9 bases left between them. CDR3: CASSETKTNYGYTF. As DNA, the CDR3 is TGTGCCAGCAGTGAAACCAAGACGAACTATGGCTACACCTTC.